This TCR beta chain was sequenced during a study of T cells and Merkel cell carcinoma outcomes. Study results and caveats: Merkel cell carcinoma outcomes were reportedly predicted by repertoire and T-cell density.

For this clone: Its antigen is undetermined.

The data were produced by immunoSEQ multiplex PCR, yet TCRdb's version contains in-frame clones alone and is incomplete. This sample yields 11,000 to 15,000 clones, of which approximately 92% are seen a single time; 1.5% to 2.5% belongs to the top ten. Specimen: tumor tissue from Merkel cell carcinoma. The origin of this receptor is a human donor with Merkel cell carcinoma.

The CDR3 protein is CSVEIGEGENIQYF. The DNA of the CDR3 is TGCAGCGTTGAGATTGGAGAGGGGGAAAACATTCAGTACTTC. This rearrangement joins TRBV29-1 to TRBJ2-4, with a weak D call TRBD1 (6 bases). CDR1 is SQVTM and CDR2 is ANQGSEA in the germline V gene. Trimming took 3 bases from V and 5 from J, leaving 14 bases between them. The CDR3 totals 14 residues.